A single sample is the source of the 30 T cell receptor beta chains below, sequenced in a study of cytomegalovirus exposure and HLA in healthy donors. PCR was performed using 60 Vbeta and 13 Jbeta primers. The repertoire was sequenced with immunoSEQ multiplex PCR; TCRdb's copy has only in-frame clones and lacks some. The table lists 95,000 to 150,000 clones, roughly four fifths of them singletons. The specimen sequenced was PBMCs. The receptors were gathered from a middle-aged man in good health and CMV-seronegative.

The rearrangement joins TRBV7-2 to TRBJ2-5; perhaps TRBD1 as D (6 bases). The CDR3 is 15 residues long. Trimming cost V 5 bases and J 4 bases, with 17 bases left between them. The germline CDR1 and CDR2 sequences are SGHTA and FQGNSA. The CDR3, as DNA: TGTGCCAGCAGCGACCCGTCTGGGGGCCGAGAGACCCAGTACTTC. Protein sequence: CASSDPSGGRETQYF.

The chain is built from TRBV18 and TRBJ2-3, with 12 nucleotides matching TRBD2. After removal of 3 bases from V and 4 bases from J, the junction contained 5 bases not matched to a gene. There are 16 residues in the CDR3. From germline, CDR1 is KGHSH and CDR2 LQKENI. The DNA of the CDR3 is TGTGCCAGCTCACCGTTGACTAGCGGGGGCGCAGATACGCAGTATTTT. Translating gives CASSPLTSGGADTQYF.

This clone was observed a single time. The V call is TRBV6-6, the J call TRBJ1-5, with TRBD1 as a possible D gene (5 bases). Looked up from germline, CDR1 is MNHNY and CDR2 is SVGAGI (reference sequence). The CDR3 is 14 residues long. V shed 6 bases and J shed 6 bases, with 15 bases lying between them. CDR3 sequence (DNA): TGTGCCAGCAGCTCTTCGGGGGTTATTCAGCCCCAGCATTTT. Protein sequence: CASSSSGVIQPQHF.

V gene TRBV5-8 combines with J gene TRBJ1-5; no definite D call. The ends were cut back, 2 bases at V and 9 bases at J, with 6 bases in the middle. Per germline, CDR1 SGHTS and CDR2 YDEGEE. CDR3 size: 11 residues. The CDR3 is CASSFTRPQHF. Here the CDR3 DNA reads TGTGCCAGCAGCTTTACTCGGCCCCAGCATTTT.

This chain joins TRBV7-9 and TRBJ1-1, with D possibly being TRBD1 (6 bases). The CDR3 length is 15 residues. Trimming left V 7 bases short and J 0 bases short, with 15 bases between. Germline values: CDR1 SEHNR, CDR2 FQNEAQ (reference sequence). CDR3 sequence reads: CASNKRTELNTEAFF. In DNA, the CDR3 is TGTGCCAGCAACAAACGGACAGAGCTGAACACTGAAGCTTTCTTT. Complete variable domain (other parts from reference TRBV7-9 and TRBJ1-1): DTGVSQNPRHKITKRGQNVTFRCDPISEHNRLYWYRQTLGQGPEFLTYFQNEAQLEKSRLLSDRFSAERPKGSFSTLEIQRTEQGDSAMYLCASNKRTELNTEAFFGQGTRLTVV.

Concerning this clone: Mismatch with germline at one junction end may stem from a read error. The rearrangement uses TRBV2 and TRBJ1-4; D remains unclear. The germline V gene has CDR1 SNHLY and CDR2 FYNNEI. This CDR3 has 16 amino acids. CDR3 in amino acids: CASSSIEGATYEKLFF. CDR3 DNA sequence: TGTGCCAGCAGTTCAATAGAGGGAGCAACTTATGAAAAACTGTTTTTT.

This clone was counted a few times. The chain combines TRBV5-8 with TRBJ2-1; 9 bases are shared with TRBD2. V shed 3 bases, J shed 6 bases, and the junction held 10 bases outside the gene matches. CDR3 length equals 16 residues. From germline, CDR1 is SGHTS and CDR2 YDEGEE. Here the CDR3 reads CASSSLLGSGGNEQFF. Written as DNA, the CDR3 is TGTGCCAGCAGCTCTTTGTTGGGTAGCGGGGGCAATGAGCAGTTCTTC.

This clone has a single count. The junction and the germline gene differ at one end; a read error may be behind it. The chain is built from TRBV5-1 and TRBJ2-5; 12 bases map to TRBD2. The CDR3 extends over 14 amino acids. Germline CDR1 SGHRS, CDR2 YFSETQ. The CDR3 coding sequence is TGTGGCTCTAGCGGGGGGGAGTACCAAGAGACCCAGTACTTC. It is translated as CGSSGGEYQETQYF.

The chain uses TRBV29-1 and TRBJ2-2; the D gene is possibly TRBD1 (5 bases). The CDR3 contains 13 residues. V was pared by 2 bases and J by 6 bases, with 10 bases between. Per germline, CDR1 SQVTM and CDR2 ANQGSEA. This CDR3 reads CSVEKGLAGELFF. The CDR3 DNA reads TGCAGCGTTGAAAAGGGGTTGGCCGGGGAGCTGTTTTTT.

The genes are TRBV5-4 and TRBJ2-3; TRBD2 matches at 9 bases. With V trimmed by 2 bases and J by 3 bases, 19 bases remained unmatched. CDR3 length: 20 residues. In germline, CDR1 is SGHNT, CDR2 YYREEE (reference sequence). For the CDR3, the DNA is TGTGCCAGCAGCTTTGACAGGGAACTCACGACTAGCGGTTGGACAGATACGCAGTATTTT. Translated, it gives CASSFDRELTTSGWTDTQYF.

The chain joins TRBV5-1 to TRBJ1-2, with D perhaps TRBD1 (6 bases). The CDR3 loop spans 16 amino acids. Germline-derived CDR1 and CDR2 are SGHRS and YFSETQ. V lost 3 bases and J lost 1, with 16 bases in between. The CDR3 region has the DNA TGCGCCAGCAGCTGGCCTCCGGGACACCTTAACTATGGCTACACCTTC. Protein sequence: CASSWPPGHLNYGYTF.

This clone was recorded a few times. This chain joins TRBV7-2 and TRBJ2-1; D may be TRBD1 (5 bases). The CDR3 extends over 14 amino acids. Germline V gene lookup returns CDR1 SGHTA and CDR2 FQGNSA. The germline V and J ends were trimmed by 5 bases and 4 bases, with 12 bases remaining between them. The CDR3 protein is CASSQGWGYNEQFF. The CDR3 nucleotides read TGTGCCAGCAGCCAGGGCTGGGGATACAATGAGCAGTTCTTC. The whole variable domain, filled in from reference TRBV7-2 and TRBJ2-1, reads GAGVSQSPSNKVTEKGKDVELRCDPISGHTALYWYRQSLGQGLEFLIYFQGNSAPDKSGLPSDRFSAERTGGSVSTLTIQRTQQEDSAVYLCASSQGWGYNEQFFGPGTRLTVL.

The sample holds a few counts of this clone. The chain employs TRBV5-1 and TRBJ2-5; 12 bases match TRBD2. The CDR3 length is 17 residues. Trimming cost V 0 bases and J 2 bases; bases outside gene matches: 5. Per germline, CDR1 SGHRS and CDR2 YFSETQ. CDR3: CASSLGLAGDVQETQYF. In nucleotides, the CDR3 is TGCGCCAGCAGCTTGGGACTAGCGGGGGACGTACAAGAGACCCAGTACTTC.

The CDR3 sequence is CASSINRGENTEAFF. The CDR3, as DNA: TGTGCCAGCAGCATTAACAGGGGCGAGAACACTGAAGCTTTCTTT. This rearrangement joins TRBV7-9 to TRBJ1-1; 7 bases fit TRBD1. Germline values: CDR1 SEHNR, CDR2 FQNEAQ (reference sequence). The CDR3 spans 15 residues. Trimming took 5 bases from V and 1 from J; bases not matched to a gene: 7.

In regard to this clone: At one end the junction does not follow the germline gene, possibly because of a read error. V usage is TRBV7-9 and J usage is TRBJ2-1; D is ambiguous. Germline CDR1 is SEHNR and CDR2 is FQNEAQ (reference sequence). The CDR3 runs 13 residues. The CDR3 loop reads CSSSLVSSWEQFF. The CDR3 coding sequence is TGTTCCAGCAGCTTAGTTTCCAGTTGGGAGCAGTTCTTC. The whole variable domain, filled in from reference TRBV7-9 and TRBJ2-1, reads DTGVSQNPRHKITKRGQNVTFRCDPISEHNRLYWYRQTLGQGPEFLTYFQNEAQLEKSRLLSDRFSAERPKGSFSTLEIQRTEQGDSAMYLCSSSLVSSWEQFFGPGTRLTVL.

The chain has TRBV27 and TRBJ1-6; no reliable D call. The length of the CDR3 is 16 residues. V was cut by 5 bases and J by 4 bases, with 15 bases left in between. The germline V gene has CDR1 MNHEY and CDR2 SMNVEV (reference sequence). For the CDR3, the DNA is TGTGCCAGCAGTCCACTTAACCGACAATATAATTCACCCCTCCACTTT. It encodes CASSPLNRQYNSPLHF.

This clone has a single count. This chain uses TRBV7-2 with TRBJ1-3; D is undetermined. The CDR3 has 16 amino acids. V was clipped by 1 base and J by 0 bases, with 10 bases between them. Germline V gene sequence: CDR1 SGHTA, CDR2 FQGNSA. The CDR3 here is CASSLDFPPSGNTIYF. The CDR3 DNA is TGTGCCAGCAGCTTAGACTTTCCTCCCTCTGGAAACACCATATATTTT.

The chain combines TRBV6-1 with TRBJ2-7; tentatively, D is TRBD1 (5 bases). Germline V lookup: CDR1 MNHNS, CDR2 SASEGT. V gave up 4 bases and J gave up 7 bases, with 11 bases separating them. The CDR3 sequence is 12 residues long. CDR3 protein: CASSVLQGEQYV. The CDR3 bases are TGTGCCAGCAGTGTGTTGCAGGGTGAGCAGTACGTC.

This chain uses TRBV7-2 with TRBJ2-5; D not certain. Germline V CDR1 and CDR2: SGHTA, FQGNSA. This CDR3 is built from 12 residues. Trimming cost V 6 bases and J 5 bases, with 10 bases left between them. The CDR3 region has the DNA TGTGCCAGCAGTCAGGATGCTGAGACCCAGTACTTC. It codes for CASSQDAETQYF.

The rearrangement joins TRBV5-4 to TRBJ1-3, with 10 bases aligning to TRBD1. This CDR3 contains 15 residues. Germline CDR1 is SGHNT and CDR2 is YYREEE (reference sequence). Germline trimming cut 4 bases from V and 2 bases from J; bases unmatched to any gene: 3. CDR3 region: CASSQGTGAGNTIYF. CDR3 nucleotides: TGTGCCAGCAGCCAGGGGACAGGGGCTGGAAACACCATATATTTT.

The table lists this clone with a few counts. The same CDR3 arises from other DNA sequences in this sample as well. The chain joins TRBV5-1 to TRBJ1-1, with D possibly TRBD1 on 6 matching bases. This CDR3 has 14 amino acids. The germline V and J ends were trimmed by 0 bases and 1 base, with 7 bases remaining between them. CDR1 is SGHRS and CDR2 is YFSETQ in the germline V gene. This CDR3 reads CASSLAGQNTEAFF. Here the CDR3 DNA reads TGCGCCAGCAGCTTGGCGGGACAGAACACTGAAGCTTTCTTT.

This clone turned up a few times. The gene calls are TRBV2 and TRBJ1-4; 7 bases agree with TRBD1. V was pared by 4 bases and J by 8 bases, with 10 bases of the junction left unmatched. This CDR3 region has 15 residues. Looked up from germline, CDR1 is SNHLY and CDR2 is FYNNEI. For the CDR3, the DNA is TGTGCCAGCAGTGGATTGACAGGGTCGAGCGAAAAACTGTTTTTT. Its protein product is CASSGLTGSSEKLFF.

The gene calls are TRBV7-2 and TRBJ2-7; TRBD2 agrees at 9 bases. The germline CDR1 and CDR2 sequences are SGHTA and FQGNSA. This CDR3 is 16 amino acids long. V trimming: 5 bases; J trimming: 2 bases; junction bases outside the gene matches: 10. The CDR3 nucleotides read TGTGCCAGCAGCCTCCACCGCGGGGGGGATACCTACGAGCAGTACTTC. Translating it yields CASSLHRGGDTYEQYF.

V is TRBV6-1 and J is TRBJ1-2; D unresolved. The CDR3 has 15 residues. Between the trimmed V and J ends, which lost 7 bases and 0 bases, there was a span of 15 bases. Per germline, CDR1 MNHNS and CDR2 SASEGT. The CDR3 sequence: CASNGYEPANYGYTF. Here the CDR3 DNA reads TGTGCCAGCAACGGGTACGAACCAGCTAACTATGGCTACACCTTC.

This clone came up a few times. This chain links TRBV13 with TRBJ2-1, with D perhaps TRBD1 (6 bases). V was trimmed by 5 bases and J by 0 bases, leaving 8 bases between them. The germline V gene has CDR1 PRHDT and CDR2 FYEKMQ (reference sequence). This CDR3 has 14 amino acids. The CDR3 sequence: CASSDRRSYNEQFF. The CDR3 DNA reads TGTGCCAGCAGCGACAGGCGCTCCTACAATGAGCAGTTCTTC.

J is TRBJ2-1 and V is TRBV14, with D possibly TRBD2 on 6 matching bases. The CDR3 runs 17 residues. V dropped 0 bases and J dropped 1 base, with 13 bases sitting between them. From germline, CDR1 is SGHDN and CDR2 FVKESK. This chain's CDR3 is CASSQEVGSGSYNEQFF. The DNA of the CDR3 is TGTGCCAGCAGCCAAGAAGTCGGTAGCGGATCCTACAATGAGCAGTTCTTC.

The chain couples TRBV5-4 to TRBJ2-6; a weak D match, TRBD1 (6 bases). V was shortened by 4 bases and J by 3 bases, with 20 bases between the two germline ends. The CDR3 consists of 18 residues. Germline V CDR1 and CDR2: SGHNT, YYREEE (reference sequence). The CDR3 DNA reads as TGTGCCAGCAGCGTCCTGGGTGGGGGCCTCGGTGGGGCCAACGTCCTGACTTTC. Its translation: CASSVLGGGLGGANVLTF.

The gene calls are TRBV19 and TRBJ2-3; a weak D match, TRBD2 (6 bases). The germline gives CDR1 LNHDA, CDR2 SQIVND (reference sequence). CDR3 length: 17 residues. V lost 1 base, J lost 0 bases, and 14 bases lay in between. The CDR3 bases are TGTGCCAGTAGTATAGCCCGAGCGGGTACTAGCACAGATACGCAGTATTTT. Amino acid sequence: CASSIARAGTSTDTQYF.

This rearrangement joins TRBV5-1 to TRBJ2-2, with 8 positions matching TRBD1. Per germline, CDR1 SGHRS and CDR2 YFSETQ. With V trimmed by 4 bases and J by 2 bases, 16 bases remained unmatched. The CDR3 runs 19 residues. The CDR3 loop reads CASSPGQGGGLRNTGELFF. CDR3 nucleotides: TGCGCCAGCAGCCCTGGACAGGGAGGAGGGCTCCGTAACACCGGGGAGCTGTTTTTT.

The V and J genes are TRBV7-2 and TRBJ2-5; 13 nucleotides agree with TRBD2. V shed 8 bases, J shed 5 bases, and the junction held 8 bases outside the gene matches. This CDR3 contains 15 residues. Per germline, CDR1 SGHTA and CDR2 FQGNSA. In nucleotides, the CDR3 is TGTGCCAGCGCCCCTAAGGGACTAGCGGGGGAGACCCAGTACTTC. Its translation is CASAPKGLAGETQYF.